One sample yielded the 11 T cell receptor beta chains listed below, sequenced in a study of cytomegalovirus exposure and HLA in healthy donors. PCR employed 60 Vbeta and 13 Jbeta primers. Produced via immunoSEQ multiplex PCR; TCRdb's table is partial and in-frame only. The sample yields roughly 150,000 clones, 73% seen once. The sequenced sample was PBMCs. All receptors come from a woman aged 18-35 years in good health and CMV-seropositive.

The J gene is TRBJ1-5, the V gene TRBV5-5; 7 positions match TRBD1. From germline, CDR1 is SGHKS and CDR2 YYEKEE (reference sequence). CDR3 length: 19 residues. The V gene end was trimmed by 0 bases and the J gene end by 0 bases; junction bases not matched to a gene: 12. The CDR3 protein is CASSLGTGVGAYSNQPQHF. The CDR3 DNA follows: TGTGCCAGCAGCTTGGGGACAGGCGTGGGGGCCTATAGCAATCAGCCCCAGCATTTT.

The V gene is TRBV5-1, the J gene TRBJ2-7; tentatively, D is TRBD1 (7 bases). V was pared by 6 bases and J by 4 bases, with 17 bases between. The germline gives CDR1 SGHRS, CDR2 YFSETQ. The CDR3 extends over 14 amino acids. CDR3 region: CASTQQGGGYEQYF. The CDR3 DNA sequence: TGCGCCAGCACTCAGCAGGGGGGTGGATACGAGCAGTACTTC.

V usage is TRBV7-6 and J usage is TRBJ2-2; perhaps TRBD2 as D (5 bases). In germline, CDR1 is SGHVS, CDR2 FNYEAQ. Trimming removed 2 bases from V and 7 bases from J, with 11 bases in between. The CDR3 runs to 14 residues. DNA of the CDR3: TGTGCCAGCAGCTTACTATCGGGGATCGGGGAGCTGTTTTTT. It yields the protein CASSLLSGIGELFF.

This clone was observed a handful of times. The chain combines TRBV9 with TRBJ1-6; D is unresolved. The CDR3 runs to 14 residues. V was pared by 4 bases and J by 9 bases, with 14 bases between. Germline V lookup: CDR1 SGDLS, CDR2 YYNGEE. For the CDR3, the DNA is TGTGCCAGCAGCACGGGCCCGGAGGGTTCACCCCTCCACTTT. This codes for CASSTGPEGSPLHF.

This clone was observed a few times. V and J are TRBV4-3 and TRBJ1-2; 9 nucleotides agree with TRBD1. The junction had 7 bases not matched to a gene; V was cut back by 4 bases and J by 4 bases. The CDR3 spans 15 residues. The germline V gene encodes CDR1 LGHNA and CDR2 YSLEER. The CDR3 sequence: CASSLRGQGSYGYTF. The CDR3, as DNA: TGCGCCAGCAGCCTAAGAGGACAGGGGAGCTATGGCTACACCTTC.

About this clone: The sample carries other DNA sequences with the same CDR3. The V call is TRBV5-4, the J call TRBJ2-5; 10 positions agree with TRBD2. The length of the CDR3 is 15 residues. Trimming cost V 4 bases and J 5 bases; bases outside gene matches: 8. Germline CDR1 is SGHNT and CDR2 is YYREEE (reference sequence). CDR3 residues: CASSPIAGGPETQYF. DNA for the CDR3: TGTGCCAGCAGCCCTATAGCGGGGGGACCGGAGACCCAGTACTTC.

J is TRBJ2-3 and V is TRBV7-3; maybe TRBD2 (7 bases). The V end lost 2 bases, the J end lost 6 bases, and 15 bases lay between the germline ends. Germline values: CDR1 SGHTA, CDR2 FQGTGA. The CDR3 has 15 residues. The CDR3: CASSLRGGAWDTQYF. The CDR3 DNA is TGTGCCAGCAGCTTACGAGGGGGGGCCTGGGATACGCAGTATTTT.

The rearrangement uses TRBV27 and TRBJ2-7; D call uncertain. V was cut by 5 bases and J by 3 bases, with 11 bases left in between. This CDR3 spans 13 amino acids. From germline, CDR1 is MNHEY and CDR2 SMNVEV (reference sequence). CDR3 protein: CASSPIDSYEQYF. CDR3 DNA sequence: TGTGCCAGCAGTCCCATTGATAGCTACGAGCAGTACTTC.

CDR3 loop: CAWSVSSGTGGAGYTF. CDR3 DNA sequence: TGTGCCTGGAGTGTATCTTCCGGGACAGGGGGGGCTGGCTACACCTTC. The rearrangement uses TRBV30 and TRBJ1-2, with 11 positions matching TRBD1. This CDR3 is 16 amino acids long. Germline CDR1 and CDR2: GTSNPN and SVGIG (reference sequence). Germline trimming cut 0 bases from V and 7 bases from J; bases unmatched to any gene: 10.

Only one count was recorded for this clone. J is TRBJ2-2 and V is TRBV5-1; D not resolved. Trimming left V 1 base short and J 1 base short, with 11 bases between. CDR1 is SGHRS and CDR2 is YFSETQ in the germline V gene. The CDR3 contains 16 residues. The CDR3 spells CASSLLAARNTGELFF. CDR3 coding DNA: TGCGCCAGCAGCTTGTTGGCGGCCCGGAACACCGGGGAGCTGTTTTTT.

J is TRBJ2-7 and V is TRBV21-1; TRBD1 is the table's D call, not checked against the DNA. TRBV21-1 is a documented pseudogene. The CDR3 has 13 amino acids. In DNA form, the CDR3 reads TGTGCCAGCAGCAAGGGGCAAGCCTACGAGCAGTACTTC. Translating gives CASSKGQAYEQYF.